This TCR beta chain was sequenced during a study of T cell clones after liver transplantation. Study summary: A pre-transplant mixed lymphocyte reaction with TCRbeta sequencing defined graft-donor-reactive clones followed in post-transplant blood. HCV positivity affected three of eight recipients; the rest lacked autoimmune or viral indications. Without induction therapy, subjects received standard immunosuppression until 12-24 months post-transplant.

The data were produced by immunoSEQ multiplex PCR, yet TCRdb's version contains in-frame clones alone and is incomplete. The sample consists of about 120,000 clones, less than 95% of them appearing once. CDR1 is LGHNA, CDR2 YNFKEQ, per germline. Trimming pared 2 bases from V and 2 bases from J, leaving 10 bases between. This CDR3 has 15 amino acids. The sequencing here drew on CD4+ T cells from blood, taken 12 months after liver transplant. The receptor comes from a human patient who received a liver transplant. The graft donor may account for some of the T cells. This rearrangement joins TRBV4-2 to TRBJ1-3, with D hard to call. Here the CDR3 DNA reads TGTGCCAGCAGCCAACGTGGAGCAGCTGGAAACACCATATATTTT. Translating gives CASSQRGAAGNTIYF.